This T cell receptor (beta chain) was identified during a study of cytomegalovirus exposure and HLA in healthy donors. Whole-study results and caveats: A later analysis reportedly found that, within productive TCRs, an Asian-associated ancestry cluster had fewer N-insertions than the mean observed across the roughly 730 donors. In a later analysis, around 18,000 TCR beta sequences were associated with HLA alleles at 0.05 false discovery rate. Across donors, most TCRs were seen rarely, yet some public ones were widespread.

As concerns this clone: What it binds is unknown. One end of the junction is discordant with germline, which a read error may explain.

The CDR3 length is 15 residues. The germline V gene has CDR1 SGHDT and CDR2 YYEEEE. The PCR made use of 60 Vbeta and 13 Jbeta primers. Libraries were prepared by immunoSEQ multiplex PCR; TCRdb keeps only in-frame clonotypes and omits some of them. The repertoire holds 150,000 to 200,000 clones, with roughly 74% as singletons. This receptor was taken from a male donor in good health and CMV-seronegative. The specimen was PBMCs. The gene calls are TRBV5-6 and TRBJ2-5, with 14 bases identical to TRBD2. The CDR3: CASSPGLAGAETRYF. Here the CDR3 DNA reads TGTGCCAGCAGCCCGGGACTAGCGGGAGCGGAGACCCGGTACTTC.